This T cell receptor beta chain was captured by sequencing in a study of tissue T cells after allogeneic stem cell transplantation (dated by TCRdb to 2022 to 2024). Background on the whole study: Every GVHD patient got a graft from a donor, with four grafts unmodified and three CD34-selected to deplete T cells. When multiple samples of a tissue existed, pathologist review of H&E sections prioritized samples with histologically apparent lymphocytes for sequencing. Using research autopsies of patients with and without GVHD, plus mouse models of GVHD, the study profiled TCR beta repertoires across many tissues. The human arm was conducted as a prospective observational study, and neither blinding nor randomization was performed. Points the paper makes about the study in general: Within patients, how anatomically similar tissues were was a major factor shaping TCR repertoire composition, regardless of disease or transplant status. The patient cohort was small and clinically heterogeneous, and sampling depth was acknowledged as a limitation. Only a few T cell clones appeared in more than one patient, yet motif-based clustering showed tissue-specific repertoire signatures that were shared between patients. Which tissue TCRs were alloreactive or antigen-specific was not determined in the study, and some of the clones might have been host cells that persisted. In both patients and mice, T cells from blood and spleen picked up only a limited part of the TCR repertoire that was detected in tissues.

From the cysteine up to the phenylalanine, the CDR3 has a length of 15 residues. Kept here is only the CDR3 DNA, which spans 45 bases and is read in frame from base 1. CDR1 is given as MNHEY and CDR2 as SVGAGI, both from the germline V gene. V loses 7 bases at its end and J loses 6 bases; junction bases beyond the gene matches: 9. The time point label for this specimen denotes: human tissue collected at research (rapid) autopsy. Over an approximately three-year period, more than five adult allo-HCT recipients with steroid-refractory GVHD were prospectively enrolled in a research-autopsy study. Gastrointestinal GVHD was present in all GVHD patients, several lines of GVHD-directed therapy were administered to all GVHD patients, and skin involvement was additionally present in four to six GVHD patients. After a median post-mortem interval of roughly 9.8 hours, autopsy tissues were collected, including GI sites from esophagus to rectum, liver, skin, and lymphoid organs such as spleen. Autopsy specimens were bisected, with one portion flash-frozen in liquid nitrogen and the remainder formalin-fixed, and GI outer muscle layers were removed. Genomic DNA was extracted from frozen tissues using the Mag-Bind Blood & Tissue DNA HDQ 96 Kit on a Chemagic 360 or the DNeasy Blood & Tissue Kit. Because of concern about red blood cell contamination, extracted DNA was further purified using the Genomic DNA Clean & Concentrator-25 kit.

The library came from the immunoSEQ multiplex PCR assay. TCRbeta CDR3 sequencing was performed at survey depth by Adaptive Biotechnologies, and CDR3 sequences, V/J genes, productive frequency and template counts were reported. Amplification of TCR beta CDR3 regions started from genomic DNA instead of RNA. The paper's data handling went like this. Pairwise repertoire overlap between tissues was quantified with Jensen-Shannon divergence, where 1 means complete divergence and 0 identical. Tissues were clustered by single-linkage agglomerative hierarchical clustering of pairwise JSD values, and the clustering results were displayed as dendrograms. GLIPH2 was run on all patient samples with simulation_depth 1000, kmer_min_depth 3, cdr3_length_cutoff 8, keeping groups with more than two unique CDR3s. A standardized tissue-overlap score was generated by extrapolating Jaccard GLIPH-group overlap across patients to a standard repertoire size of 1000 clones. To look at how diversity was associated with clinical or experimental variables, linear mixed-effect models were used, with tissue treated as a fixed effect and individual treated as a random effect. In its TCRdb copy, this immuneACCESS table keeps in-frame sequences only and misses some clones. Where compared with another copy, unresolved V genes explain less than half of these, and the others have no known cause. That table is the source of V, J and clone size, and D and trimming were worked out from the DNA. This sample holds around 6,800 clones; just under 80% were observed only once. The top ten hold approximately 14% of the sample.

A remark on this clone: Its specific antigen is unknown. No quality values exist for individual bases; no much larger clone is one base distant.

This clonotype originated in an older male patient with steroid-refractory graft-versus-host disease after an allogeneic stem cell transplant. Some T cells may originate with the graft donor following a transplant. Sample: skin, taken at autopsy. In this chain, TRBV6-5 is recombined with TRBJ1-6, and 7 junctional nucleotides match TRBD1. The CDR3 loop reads CASNPRQGPNSPLHF. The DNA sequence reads TGTGCCAGCAATCCTCGACAGGGTCCTAATTCACCCCTCCACTTT.